This T cell receptor beta chain comes out of a study of blood T cell repertoires in COVID-19. About the study: The United States, Italy and Spain were the sources of the acute and convalescent COVID-19 samples.

In the original analysis: Estimates of nucleated cell counts were drawn from the amplification of reference gene primers. The method was immunoSEQ multiplex PCR; TCRdb's version includes in-frame clones alone and lacks a portion of them. V and J calls and clone size are given by that table; D and trimming were obtained from the DNA. This table has 150,000 to 200,000 clones, around 85% appearing once. This clonotype originated in a man aged 55 to 70 with acute or convalescent COVID-19. Material: peripheral blood.

This chain's CDR3 is CASSLSATVSNQPQHF. The DNA for the CDR3 is TGTGCCAGCAGTTTATCGGCGACAGTAAGCAATCAGCCCCAGCATTTT. V and J are TRBV27 and TRBJ1-5; D may be TRBD1 (5 bases). The V gene's germline CDR1 is MNHEY and CDR2 SMNVEV (reference sequence). The CDR3 contains 16 residues. V lost 0 bases, J lost 1 base, and 10 bases lay in between.